The rows below give T cell receptor beta chains drawn from one sample of a study of CD8+ T cells in alopecia areata. Profiling relied on immunoSEQ multiplex PCR, and the TCRdb table lists in-frame clones only, not all of them. The sample contains approximately 99,000 clones, approximately 50% of which appear only once. Material: NKG2D-low CD8+ T cells sorted from blood. These receptors originate from a human donor with alopecia areata. CDR3s include the opening cysteine and the closing phenylalanine or tryptophan. Each record gives: clone size, J gene, D gene, V gene, CDR3 protein, CDR3 DNA. The D gene is left open where the match is weak. Clone size is not always given. Where it is, it says once, few, many or a class for expanded clones.

clone_size: NA
j_call: TRBJ2-7
d_call: NA
v_call: TRBV5-4
cdr3_aa: CASSLYPGKEQYF
cdr3_nt: TGTGCCAGCAGCTTGTATCCCGGTAAGGAGCAGTACTTC

clone_size: few
j_call: TRBJ1-5
d_call: TRBD1
v_call: TRBV9
cdr3_aa: CASSVGTGDQPQHF
cdr3_nt: TGTGCCAGCAGCGTAGGGACAGGCGATCAGCCCCAGCATTTT

clone_size: NA
j_call: TRBJ1-1
d_call: NA
v_call: TRBV10-3
cdr3_aa: CAISEKGVTEAFF
cdr3_nt: TGTGCCATCAGTGAGAAAGGGGTTACTGAAGCTTTCTTT

clone_size: NA
j_call: TRBJ1-1
d_call: NA
v_call: TRBV4-1
cdr3_aa: CASSQSPGDTEAFF
cdr3_nt: TGCGCCAGCAGCCAATCTCCAGGGGACACTGAAGCTTTCTTT

clone_size: once
j_call: TRBJ2-4
d_call: TRBD2
v_call: TRBV27
cdr3_aa: CASSILAGGPVGKNIQYF
cdr3_nt: TGTGCCAGCAGTATCCTAGCGGGAGGCCCTGTGGGCAAAAACATTCAGTACTTC

clone_size: NA
j_call: TRBJ2-7
d_call: NA
v_call: TRBV5-1
cdr3_aa: CASTGTASYEQYF
cdr3_nt: TGCGCCAGCACCGGGACGGCATCCTACGAGCAGTACTTC

clone_size: NA
j_call: TRBJ2-2
d_call: TRBD2
v_call: TRBV7-9
cdr3_aa: CASSFRAGGGKTGELFF
cdr3_nt: TGTGCCAGCAGCTTTAGGGCGGGAGGGGGAAAAACCGGGGAGCTGTTTTTT

clone_size: NA
j_call: TRBJ2-1
d_call: NA
v_call: TRBV2
cdr3_aa: CASTGTVDEQFF
cdr3_nt: TGTGCCAGCACCGGGACTGTGGATGAGCAGTTCTTC

clone_size: NA
j_call: TRBJ1-1
d_call: NA
v_call: TRBV2
cdr3_aa: CASPGGPHTEAFF
cdr3_nt: TGTGCCAGCCCGGGGGGGCCCCACACTGAAGCTTTCTTT

clone_size: few
j_call: TRBJ1-2
d_call: NA
v_call: TRBV14
cdr3_aa: CASRQDWGGYTF
cdr3_nt: TGTGCCAGCAGGCAAGATTGGGGTGGCTACACCTTC

clone_size: NA
j_call: TRBJ2-6
d_call: NA
v_call: TRBV13
cdr3_aa: CASSLIGGANVLTF
cdr3_nt: TGTGCCAGCAGCCTCATTGGGGGGGCCAACGTCCTGACTTTC

clone_size: NA
j_call: TRBJ2-7
d_call: NA
v_call: TRBV5-6
cdr3_aa: CASSWGAGEQYF
cdr3_nt: TGTGCCAGCAGCTGGGGCGCGGGTGAGCAGTACTTC

clone_size: NA
j_call: TRBJ2-7
d_call: TRBD1
v_call: TRBV27
cdr3_aa: CASSFRTGFIEQYF
cdr3_nt: TGTGCCAGCAGTTTTCGGACAGGGTTCATCGAGCAGTACTTC

clone_size: NA
j_call: TRBJ2-7
d_call: NA
v_call: TRBV27
cdr3_aa: CASSLRGPVLEQYF
cdr3_nt: TGTGCCAGCAGTTTACGGGGTCCCGTTCTCGAGCAGTACTTC

clone_size: many
j_call: TRBJ2-7
d_call: NA
v_call: TRBV23-1
cdr3_aa: CASSLKDDYEQYF
cdr3_nt: TGCGCCAGCAGTCTGAAAGACGACTACGAGCAGTACTTC

clone_size: NA
j_call: TRBJ2-5
d_call: NA
v_call: TRBV29-1
cdr3_aa: CSVETGEGPLSQETQYF
cdr3_nt: TGCAGCGTTGAAACGGGAGAGGGGCCATTATCGCAAGAGACCCAGTACTTC

clone_size: NA
j_call: TRBJ2-1
d_call: NA
v_call: TRBV6-6
cdr3_aa: CARGSEQFF
cdr3_nt: TGTGCCAGGGGAAGTGAGCAGTTCTTC

clone_size: few
j_call: TRBJ2-1
d_call: TRBD1
v_call: TRBV4-1
cdr3_aa: CASSPGTGGYNEQFF
cdr3_nt: TGTGCCAGCAGCCCCGGGACAGGAGGCTACAATGAGCAGTTCTTC

clone_size: NA
j_call: TRBJ2-2
d_call: NA
v_call: TRBV28
cdr3_aa: CASSILNTGELFF
cdr3_nt: TGTGCCAGCAGTATACTGAACACCGGGGAGCTGTTTTTT

clone_size: NA
j_call: TRBJ2-5
d_call: NA
v_call: TRBV13
cdr3_aa: CASSAGSAKETQYF
cdr3_nt: TGTGCCAGCAGCGCGGGCAGCGCCAAGGAGACCCAGTACTTC

clone_size: NA
j_call: TRBJ1-5
d_call: NA
v_call: TRBV7-2
cdr3_aa: CASSLSTGTGQPQHF
cdr3_nt: TGTGCCAGCAGCTTATCGACAGGCACGGGTCAGCCCCAGCATTTT

clone_size: NA
j_call: TRBJ2-7
d_call: NA
v_call: TRBV13
cdr3_aa: CASSLTGDEQYF
cdr3_nt: TGTGCCAGCAGCCTCACGGGTGACGAGCAGTACTTC

clone_size: NA
j_call: TRBJ2-1
d_call: NA
v_call: TRBV28
cdr3_aa: CASSLGVLEQFF
cdr3_nt: TGTGCCAGCAGTTTAGGGGTGTTGGAGCAGTTCTTC

clone_size: NA
j_call: TRBJ2-3
d_call: NA
v_call: TRBV18
cdr3_aa: CASSPSVRLPGMGTDTQYF
cdr3_nt: TGTGCCAGCTCACCATCCGTACGACTACCCGGAATGGGCACAGATACGCAGTATTTT

clone_size: NA
j_call: TRBJ2-1
d_call: TRBD2
v_call: TRBV2
cdr3_aa: CASAGTSDYNEQFF
cdr3_nt: TGTGCCAGCGCCGGGACTAGCGACTACAATGAGCAGTTCTTC

clone_size: NA
j_call: TRBJ2-1
d_call: TRBD2
v_call: TRBV4-2
cdr3_aa: CASLAGHSNEQFF
cdr3_nt: TGTGCCAGCCTAGCGGGACACTCCAATGAGCAGTTCTTC

clone_size: NA
j_call: TRBJ2-5
d_call: TRBD1
v_call: TRBV19
cdr3_aa: CASGTVWGIGQYF
cdr3_nt: TGTGCCAGCGGGACAGTCTGGGGGATTGGCCAGTACTTC

clone_size: NA
j_call: TRBJ1-2
d_call: NA
v_call: TRBV9
cdr3_aa: CASSGGGYTF
cdr3_nt: TGTGCCAGCAGCGGGGGTGGCTACACCTTC

clone_size: NA
j_call: TRBJ2-7
d_call: NA
v_call: TRBV4-1
cdr3_aa: CASSQELRSLEQYF
cdr3_nt: TGCGCCAGCAGCCAAGAATTACGATCGTTGGAGCAGTACTTC

clone_size: few
j_call: TRBJ1-2
d_call: NA
v_call: TRBV29-1
cdr3_aa: CSVDEVIADNYGYTF
cdr3_nt: TGCAGCGTTGATGAAGTTATTGCTGATAACTATGGCTACACCTTC

clone_size: NA
j_call: TRBJ1-1
d_call: NA
v_call: TRBV13
cdr3_aa: CASSLGNPEAFF
cdr3_nt: TGTGCCAGCAGCTTAGGCAACCCTGAAGCTTTCTTT

clone_size: NA
j_call: TRBJ2-7
d_call: NA
v_call: TRBV7-9
cdr3_aa: CASSSRAGPTYEQYF
cdr3_nt: TGTGCCAGCAGCTCTAGGGCGGGACCAACCTACGAGCAGTACTTC

clone_size: many
j_call: TRBJ2-6
d_call: NA
v_call: TRBV19
cdr3_aa: CASSLSSGANVLTF
cdr3_nt: TGTGCCAGTAGTTTAAGCTCTGGGGCCAACGTCCTGACTTTC

clone_size: NA
j_call: TRBJ1-1
d_call: TRBD1
v_call: TRBV7-9
cdr3_aa: CASSLTAGGTEAFF
cdr3_nt: TGTGCCAGCAGCTTAACGGCAGGGGGCACTGAAGCTTTCTTT

clone_size: few
j_call: TRBJ1-1
d_call: NA
v_call: TRBV29-1
cdr3_aa: CSVEDPSVMNTEAFF
cdr3_nt: TGCAGCGTTGAAGATCCGTCTGTTATGAACACTGAAGCTTTCTTT

clone_size: NA
j_call: TRBJ2-5
d_call: TRBD2
v_call: TRBV28
cdr3_aa: CASSSPGLAGPGKYQETQYF
cdr3_nt: TGTGCCAGCAGTTCCCCCGGACTAGCGGGACCCGGGAAGTACCAAGAGACCCAGTACTTC

clone_size: once
j_call: TRBJ2-7
d_call: TRBD2
v_call: TRBV7-6
cdr3_aa: CASSSSGSSSYEQYF
cdr3_nt: TGTGCCAGCAGCTCTAGCGGGAGTTCCAGTTACGAGCAGTACTTC

clone_size: few
j_call: TRBJ2-1
d_call: TRBD2
v_call: TRBV29-1
cdr3_aa: CSSSSGNEQFF
cdr3_nt: TGCAGCTCCTCTAGCGGCAATGAGCAGTTCTTC

clone_size: NA
j_call: TRBJ2-5
d_call: TRBD2
v_call: TRBV27
cdr3_aa: CASSLYQLAGAKETQYF
cdr3_nt: TGTGCCAGCAGTTTATATCAACTAGCGGGAGCCAAAGAGACCCAGTACTTC

clone_size: NA
j_call: TRBJ2-1
d_call: NA
v_call: TRBV7-8
cdr3_aa: CASSPPESSYNEQFF
cdr3_nt: TGTGCCAGCAGCCCCCCGGAGAGCTCCTACAATGAGCAGTTCTTC

clone_size: NA
j_call: TRBJ1-1
d_call: NA
v_call: TRBV6-6
cdr3_aa: CASRLPGNTEAFF
cdr3_nt: TGTGCCAGCAGATTGCCGGGAAACACTGAAGCTTTCTTT

clone_size: NA
j_call: TRBJ1-4
d_call: NA
v_call: TRBV5-6
cdr3_aa: CASSETTNEKLFF
cdr3_nt: TGTGCCAGCAGCGAGACAACTAATGAAAAACTGTTTTTT

clone_size: NA
j_call: TRBJ2-7
d_call: NA
v_call: TRBV4-1
cdr3_aa: CASSQAFGGWYEQYF
cdr3_nt: TGCGCCAGCAGCCAAGCCTTCGGGGGCTGGTACGAGCAGTACTTC

clone_size: few
j_call: TRBJ2-1
d_call: TRBD2
v_call: TRBV28
cdr3_aa: CASRTLAGVWNEQFF
cdr3_nt: TGTGCCAGCAGAACCCTAGCGGGAGTCTGGAATGAGCAGTTCTTC

clone_size: NA
j_call: TRBJ1-1
d_call: NA
v_call: TRBV5-1
cdr3_aa: CASSPLAGNTEAFF
cdr3_nt: TGCGCCAGCAGCCCCTTGGCAGGCAACACTGAAGCTTTCTTT

clone_size: once
j_call: TRBJ1-1
d_call: TRBD1
v_call: TRBV6-6
cdr3_aa: CASSYSSGGEAFF
cdr3_nt: TGTGCCAGCAGTTACTCGTCAGGGGGTGAAGCTTTCTTT

clone_size: NA
j_call: TRBJ2-1
d_call: TRBD2
v_call: TRBV19
cdr3_aa: CASSISALAGYNEQFF
cdr3_nt: TGTGCCAGTAGTATATCGGCGCTAGCGGGATACAATGAGCAGTTCTTC

clone_size: NA
j_call: TRBJ2-3
d_call: NA
v_call: TRBV6-5
cdr3_aa: CASSPFTGDTQYF
cdr3_nt: TGTGCCAGCAGCCCTTTCACGGGGGATACGCAGTATTTT

clone_size: NA
j_call: TRBJ1-4
d_call: NA
v_call: TRBV9
cdr3_aa: CASSVDSGTGEKLFF
cdr3_nt: TGTGCCAGCAGCGTAGATTCAGGGACGGGTGAAAAACTGTTTTTT

clone_size: NA
j_call: TRBJ2-2
d_call: NA
v_call: TRBV4-1
cdr3_aa: CASSQVIVGELFF
cdr3_nt: TGCGCCAGCAGCCAAGTTATTGTGGGGGAGCTGTTTTTT